This record concerns one TCR beta chain sequence. Its antigen is not known. This entry is derived from a study of cytomegalovirus exposure and HLA in healthy donors. Study background: A subsequent analysis stated that the approximately 120 validation repertoires were run on the same platform as the approximately 610 first-cohort repertoires.

This CDR3 has 16 amino acids. Germline lookup yields CDR1 MNHEY and CDR2 SMNVEV (reference sequence). V shed 6 bases and J shed 2 bases, with 18 bases lying between them. Produced via immunoSEQ multiplex PCR; TCRdb's table is partial and in-frame only. This table holds 200,000 to 300,000 clones, roughly 86% found once. Notes on the study in general: Generally TCR sequences proved uncommon, though certain public TCRs appeared in numerous donors. The study designated roughly 150 TCR beta chains cytomegalovirus-associated. The tendency of first-cohort TCR clusters to co-occur in the 120 or so validation repertoires was the finding of a later analysis.

The chain carries TRBV27 and TRBJ2-3; TRBD2 is a possible D gene (6 bases). The TCR was taken from a young woman in good health and CMV-seropositive. Input material: PBMCs. CDR3: CASRRGGGIYTDTQYF. The CDR3 region has the DNA TGTGCCAGCAGGAGGGGCGGCGGGATCTACACAGATACGCAGTATTTT.